These T cell receptor beta chains were read from a single sample in a study of blood T cell repertoires in COVID-19. Here immunoSEQ multiplex PCR was the method, and the copy in TCRdb shows in-frame clones only, minus some. The sample has approximately 260,000 clones; under 85% are singletons. The sequenced material came from peripheral blood. These TCRs come from a woman aged 40-49 years with active or convalescent COVID-19. CDR3s include the opening cysteine and the closing phenylalanine or tryptophan. The D gene is left open where the match is weak. Some rows mark clone size as missing; the rest say once, few, many or name a class of expanded clone.

12	TRBV12-3/TRBV12-4	few	NA	TRBJ1-6	TGTGCCAGCAGGGCCACAAATTCACCCCTCCACTTT	CASRATNSPLHF
15	TRBV4-1	NA	NA	TRBJ1-1	TGCGCCAGCAGCCAATGGGGGGGCATGAACACTGAAGCTTTCTTT	CASSQWGGMNTEAFF
18	TRBV9	NA	TRBD2	TRBJ2-5	TGTGCCAGCAGCCGGACGACTAGCGGGGGCCCCTTGATAGAGACCCAGTACTTC	CASSRTTSGGPLIETQYF
15	TRBV4-1	NA	TRBD1	TRBJ1-2	TGCGCCAGCAGCCAAGATCGACAGGGGAACGATGGCTACACCTTC	CASSQDRQGNDGYTF
18	TRBV3-1/TRBV3-2	NA	TRBD2	TRBJ2-1	TGTGCCAGCAGCCAAGGCATACCGGGACTAGCGGCGAGGAGTGAGCAGTTCTTC	CASSQGIPGLAARSEQFF
15	TRBV9	NA	NA	TRBJ1-2	TGTGCCAGCAGCGTAGATGGGAGGATGAACTATGGCTACACCTTC	CASSVDGRMNYGYTF
16	TRBV18	NA	NA	TRBJ2-5	TGTGCCAGCTCACCACCGGGTGGCTCCCGGGGAGAGACCCAGTACTTC	CASSPPGGSRGETQYF
13	TRBV6-5	NA	NA	TRBJ1-5	TGTGCCAGCAGCCTGAACGGGTATCAGCCCCAGCATTTT	CASSLNGYQPQHF
18	TRBV4-1	NA	TRBD1	TRBJ1-5	TGCGCCAGCAGCCAACAAGGCCCGGACAGGGGAGGGAATCAGCCCCAGCATTTT	CASSQQGPDRGGNQPQHF
14	TRBV7-3	NA	NA	TRBJ1-1	TGTGCCAGCAGCTTAGAAGGGGAGAACACTGAAGCTTTCTTT	CASSLEGENTEAFF
15	TRBV5-1	NA	NA	TRBJ1-2	TGCGCCAGCAGCTTGGGGGGGCCAGAGGACTATGGCTACACCTTC	CASSLGGPEDYGYTF
13	TRBV14	NA	NA	TRBJ1-1	TGTGCCAGCAGCCGCCAGGGGAGCACTGAAGCTTTCTTT	CASSRQGSTEAFF
13	TRBV15	NA	NA	TRBJ1-2	TGTGCCACCAGCATAGCCGTAGGTGGAGGCTACACCTTC	CATSIAVGGGYTF
15	TRBV6-6	once	TRBD2	TRBJ2-1	TGTGCCAGCAGTTATCGACTAGCGGGGGGTTATGAGCAGTTCTTC	CASSYRLAGGYEQFF
14	TRBV5-1	NA	TRBD2	TRBJ2-3	TGCGCCAGCAGCTGGGCGGGGGGCCAAGATACGCAGTATTTT	CASSWAGGQDTQYF
15	TRBV19	NA	NA	TRBJ1-5	TGTGCCAGTCGAGCAGGGGCCTATAGCAATCAGCCCCAGCATTTT	CASRAGAYSNQPQHF
15	TRBV6-1	NA	TRBD1	TRBJ2-2	TGTGCCAGCAGTGATCCGGGACAGGGGTCCGGGGAGCTGTTTTTT	CASSDPGQGSGELFF